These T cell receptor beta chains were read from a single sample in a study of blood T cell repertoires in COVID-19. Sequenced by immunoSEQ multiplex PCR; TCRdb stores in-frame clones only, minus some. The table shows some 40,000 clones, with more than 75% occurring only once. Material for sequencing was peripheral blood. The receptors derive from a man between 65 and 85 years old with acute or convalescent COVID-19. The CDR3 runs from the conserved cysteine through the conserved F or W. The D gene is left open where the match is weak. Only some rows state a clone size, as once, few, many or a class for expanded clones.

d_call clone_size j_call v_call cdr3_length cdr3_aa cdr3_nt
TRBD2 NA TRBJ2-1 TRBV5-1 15 CASSGTSGEYNEQFF TGCGCCAGCAGCGGGACTAGCGGGGAGTACAATGAGCAGTTCTTC
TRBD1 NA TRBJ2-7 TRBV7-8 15 CASSQGQGNIYEQYF TGTGCCAGCAGTCAAGGACAGGGGAACATCTACGAGCAGTACTTC
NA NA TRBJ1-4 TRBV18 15 CASSPREGLNEKLFF TGTGCCAGCTCACCCAGGGAGGGCCTTAATGAAAAACTGTTTTTT
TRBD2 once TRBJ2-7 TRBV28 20 CASSWVTGLAGVEGSYEQYF TGTGCCAGCAGTTGGGTAACGGGACTAGCGGGAGTAGAGGGGAGCTACGAGCAGTACTTC
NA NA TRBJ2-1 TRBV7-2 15 CASSLVDWGYNEQFF TGTGCCAGCAGCTTAGTGGACTGGGGATACAATGAGCAGTTCTTC
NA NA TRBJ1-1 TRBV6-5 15 CASSYGGAMNTEAFF TGTGCCAGCAGTTACGGGGGGGCTATGAACACTGAAGCTTTCTTT
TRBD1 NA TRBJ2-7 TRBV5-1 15 CASSNGQGRTYEQYF TGCGCCAGCAGCAACGGACAGGGCCGGACCTACGAGCAGTACTTC
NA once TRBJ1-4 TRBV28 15 CASSYLTVTNEKLFF TGTGCCAGCAGTTACCTGACAGTAACTAATGAAAAACTGTTTTTT
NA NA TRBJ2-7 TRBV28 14 CASTGPGSRYEQYF TGTGCCAGCACTGGCCCCGGGTCACGATACGAGCAGTACTTC
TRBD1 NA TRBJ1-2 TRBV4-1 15 CASSLGQGAAYGYTF TGCGCCAGCAGCCTCGGACAGGGGGCAGCCTATGGCTACACCTTC
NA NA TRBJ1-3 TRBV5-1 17 CASSLDGVAGTGNTIYF TGCGCCAGCAGCTTGGATGGAGTGGCAGGGACTGGAAACACCATATATTTT
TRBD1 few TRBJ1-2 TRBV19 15 CASHRLGGQVYGYTF TGTGCCAGTCACCGCTTGGGGGGACAGGTATATGGCTACACCTTC
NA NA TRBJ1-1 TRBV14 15 CASSQRKSGSTEAFF TGTGCCAGCAGCCAAAGGAAGTCGGGTAGCACTGAAGCTTTCTTT